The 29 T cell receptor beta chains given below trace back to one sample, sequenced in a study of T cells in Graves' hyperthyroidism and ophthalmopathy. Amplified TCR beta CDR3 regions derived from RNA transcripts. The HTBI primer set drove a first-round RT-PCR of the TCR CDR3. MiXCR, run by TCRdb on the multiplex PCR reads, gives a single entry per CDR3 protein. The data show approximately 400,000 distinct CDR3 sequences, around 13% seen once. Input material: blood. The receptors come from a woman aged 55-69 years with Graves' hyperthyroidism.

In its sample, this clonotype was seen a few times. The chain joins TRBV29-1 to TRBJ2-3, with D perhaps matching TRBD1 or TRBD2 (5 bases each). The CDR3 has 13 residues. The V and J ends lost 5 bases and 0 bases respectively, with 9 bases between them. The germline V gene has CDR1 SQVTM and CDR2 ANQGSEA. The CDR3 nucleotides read TGCAGCGTTAAAAGGGACAGCACAGATACGCAGTATTTT. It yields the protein CSVKRDSTDTQYF.

The CDR3 loop is CASSLHRDRGENTEAFF. The CDR3 coding sequence is TGTGCCAGCAGTTTACACCGGGACAGGGGAGAGAACACTGAAGCTTTCTTT. The chain has TRBV27 and TRBJ1-1; TRBD1 aligns across 10 bases. The CDR3 covers 17 residues. Germline values: CDR1 MNHEY, CDR2 SMNVEV (reference sequence). The J segment lost 1 base and the V segment lost 2 bases, leaving 7 bases of the junction unmatched.

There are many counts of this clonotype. Written as DNA, the CDR3 is TGTGCCAGCTCACCACCGACGGGAGATCGCCAAGAGACCCAGTACTTC. Amino acids: CASSPPTGDRQETQYF. The rearrangement uses TRBV18 and TRBJ2-5; D is possibly TRBD2 (6 bases). There are 16 residues in the CDR3. CDR1 KGHSH and CDR2 LQKENI come from the germline V gene. The ends were cut back, 0 bases at V and 1 base at J, with 12 bases in the middle. The variable domain in full, with the rest retrieved from reference TRBV18 and TRBJ2-5, is NAGVMQNPRHLVRRRGQEARLRCSPMKGHSHVYWYRQLPEEGLKFMVYLQKENIIDESGMPKERFSAEFPKEGPSILRIQQVVRGDSAAYFCASSPPTGDRQETQYFGPGTRLLVL.

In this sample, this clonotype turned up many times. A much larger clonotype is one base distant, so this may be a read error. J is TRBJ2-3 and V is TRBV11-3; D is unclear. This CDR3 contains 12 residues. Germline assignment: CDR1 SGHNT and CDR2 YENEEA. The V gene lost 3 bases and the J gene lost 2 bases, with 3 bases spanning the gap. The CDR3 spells CASSFHTDTQYF. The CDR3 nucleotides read TGTGCCAGCAGCTTTCACACAGATACGCAGTATTTT.

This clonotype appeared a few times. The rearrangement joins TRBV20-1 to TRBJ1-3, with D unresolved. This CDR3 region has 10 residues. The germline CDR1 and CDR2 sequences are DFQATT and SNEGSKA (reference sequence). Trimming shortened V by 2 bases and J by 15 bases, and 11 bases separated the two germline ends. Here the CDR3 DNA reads TGCAGTGCTAGATATGATGTTGAATATTTT. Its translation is CSARYDVEYF.

The CDR3 spells CASSVAWGGSGNTIYF. The CDR3 DNA sequence: TGTGCCAGCAGCGTAGCTTGGGGGGGCTCTGGAAACACCATATATTTT. This sequence joins TRBV9 and TRBJ1-3; possibly TRBD1 for D (5 bases). The CDR3 covers 16 residues. CDR1 SGDLS and CDR2 YYNGEE come from the germline V gene. V dropped 0 bases and J dropped 0 bases, with 10 bases sitting between them.

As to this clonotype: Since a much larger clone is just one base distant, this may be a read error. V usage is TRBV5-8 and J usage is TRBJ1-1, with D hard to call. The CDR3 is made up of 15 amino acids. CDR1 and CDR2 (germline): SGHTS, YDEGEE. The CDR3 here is CASSPTVVRNTKAFF. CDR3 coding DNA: TGTGCCAGCAGCCCCACTGTGGTGAGGAACACTAAAGCTTTCTTT.

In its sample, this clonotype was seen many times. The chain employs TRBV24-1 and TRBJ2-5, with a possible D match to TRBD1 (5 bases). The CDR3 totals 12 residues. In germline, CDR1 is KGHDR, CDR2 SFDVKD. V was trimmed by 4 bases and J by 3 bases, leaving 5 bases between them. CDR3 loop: CATSEGEETQYF. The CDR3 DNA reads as TGTGCCACCAGTGAAGGGGAAGAGACCCAGTACTTC.

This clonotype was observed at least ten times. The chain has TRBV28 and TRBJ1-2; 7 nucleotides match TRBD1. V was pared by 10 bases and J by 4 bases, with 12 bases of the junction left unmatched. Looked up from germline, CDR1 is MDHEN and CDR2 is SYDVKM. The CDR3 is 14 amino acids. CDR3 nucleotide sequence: TGTGCCATCTGTACCCCGGGACAGCCCTATGGCTACACCTTC. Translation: CAICTPGQPYGYTF.

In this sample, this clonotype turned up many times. The CDR3 bases are TGTGCCAGCTCACCCCGGAGAGACAGTTACAATGAGCAGTTCTTC. This translates into CASSPRRDSYNEQFF. This chain links TRBV18 with TRBJ2-1, with D perhaps TRBD1 (5 bases). Per germline, CDR1 KGHSH and CDR2 LQKENI. The CDR3 is 15 amino acids. V was pared by 3 bases and J by 4 bases, with 13 bases between.

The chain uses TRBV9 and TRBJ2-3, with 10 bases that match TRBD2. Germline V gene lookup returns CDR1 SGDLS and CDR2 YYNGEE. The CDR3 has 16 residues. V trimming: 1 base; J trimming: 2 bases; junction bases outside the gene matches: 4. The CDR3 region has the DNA TGTGCCAGCAGCGTATTCGGACTAGCGGACACAGATACGCAGTATTTT. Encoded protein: CASSVFGLADTDTQYF.

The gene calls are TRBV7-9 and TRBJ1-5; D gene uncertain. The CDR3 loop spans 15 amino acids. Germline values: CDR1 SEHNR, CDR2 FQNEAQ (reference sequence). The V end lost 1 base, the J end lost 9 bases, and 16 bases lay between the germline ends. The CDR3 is CASSLDAGSARPQHF. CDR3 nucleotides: TGTGCCAGCAGCTTAGACGCGGGGTCAGCAAGGCCCCAGCATTTT.

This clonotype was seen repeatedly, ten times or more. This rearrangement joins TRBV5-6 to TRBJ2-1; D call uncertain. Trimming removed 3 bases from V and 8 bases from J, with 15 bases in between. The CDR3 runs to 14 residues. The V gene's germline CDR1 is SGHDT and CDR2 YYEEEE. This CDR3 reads CASSSGSGSDEQFF. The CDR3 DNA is TGTGCCAGCAGCTCCGGTTCGGGCAGCGATGAGCAGTTCTTC.

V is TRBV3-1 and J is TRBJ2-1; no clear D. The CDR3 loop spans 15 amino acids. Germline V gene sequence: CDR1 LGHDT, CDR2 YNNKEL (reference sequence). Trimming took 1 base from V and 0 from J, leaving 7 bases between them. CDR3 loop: CASSQARSSYNEQFF. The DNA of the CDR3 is TGTGCCAGCAGCCAAGCTAGGAGCTCCTACAATGAGCAGTTCTTC.

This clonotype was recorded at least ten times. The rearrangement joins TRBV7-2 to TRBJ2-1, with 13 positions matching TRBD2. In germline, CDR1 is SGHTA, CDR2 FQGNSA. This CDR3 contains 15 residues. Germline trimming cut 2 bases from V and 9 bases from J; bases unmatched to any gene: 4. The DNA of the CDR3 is TGTGCCAGCAGCTTAACTAGCGGGAGGGGAGTTGAGCAGTTCTTC. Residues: CASSLTSGRGVEQFF.

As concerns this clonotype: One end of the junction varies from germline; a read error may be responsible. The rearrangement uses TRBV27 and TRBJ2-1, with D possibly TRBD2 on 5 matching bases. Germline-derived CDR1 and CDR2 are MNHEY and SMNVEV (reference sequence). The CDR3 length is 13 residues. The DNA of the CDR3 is TGTGCCGGCAGTTTACCGGGGAAACACGAGCAGTTCTTC. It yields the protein CAGSLPGKHEQFF.

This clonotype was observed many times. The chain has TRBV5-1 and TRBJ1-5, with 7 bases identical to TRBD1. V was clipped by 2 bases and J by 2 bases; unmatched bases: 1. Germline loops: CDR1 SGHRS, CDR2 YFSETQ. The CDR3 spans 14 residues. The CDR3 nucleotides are TGCGCCAGCAGCTTCGGGACAGGCAATCAGCCCCAGCATTTT. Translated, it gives CASSFGTGNQPQHF.

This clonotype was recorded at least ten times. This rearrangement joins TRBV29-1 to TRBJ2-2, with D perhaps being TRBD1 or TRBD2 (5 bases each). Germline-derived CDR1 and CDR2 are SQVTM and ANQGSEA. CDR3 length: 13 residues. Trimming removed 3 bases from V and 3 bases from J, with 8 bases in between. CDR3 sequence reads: CSVEGRHTGELFF. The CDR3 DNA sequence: TGCAGCGTTGAGGGACGGCACACCGGGGAGCTGTTTTTT.

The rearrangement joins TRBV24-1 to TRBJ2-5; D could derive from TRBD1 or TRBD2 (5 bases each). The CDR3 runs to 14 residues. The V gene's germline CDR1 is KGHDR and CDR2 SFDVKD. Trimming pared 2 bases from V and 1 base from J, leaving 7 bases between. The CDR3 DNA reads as TGTGCCACCAGTGATTCAGGGAGCCAAGAGACCCAGTACTTC. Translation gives CATSDSGSQETQYF.

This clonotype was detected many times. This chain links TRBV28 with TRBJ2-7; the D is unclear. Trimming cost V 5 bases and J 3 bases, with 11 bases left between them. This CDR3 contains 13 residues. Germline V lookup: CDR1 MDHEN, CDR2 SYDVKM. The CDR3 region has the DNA TGTGCCAGCAGTCCCCCAGCAGTCTACGAGCAGTACTTC. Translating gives CASSPPAVYEQYF. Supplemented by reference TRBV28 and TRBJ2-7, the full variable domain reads DVKVTQSSRYLVKRTGEKVFLECVQDMDHENMFWYRQDPGLGLRLIYFSYDVKMKEKGDIPEGYSVSREKKERFSLILESASTNQTSMYLCASSPPAVYEQYFGPGTRLTVT.

The CDR3 sequence: CSARAGWAGGTGELFF. The CDR3 DNA follows: TGCAGTGCTAGAGCGGGGTGGGCCGGGGGCACCGGGGAGCTGTTTTTT. V is TRBV20-1 and J is TRBJ2-2; D perhaps matches TRBD2 (6 bases). CDR3 length equals 16 residues. Germline V gives CDR1 DFQATT, CDR2 SNEGSKA (reference sequence). Trimming cost V 1 base and J 4 bases, with 16 bases left between them.

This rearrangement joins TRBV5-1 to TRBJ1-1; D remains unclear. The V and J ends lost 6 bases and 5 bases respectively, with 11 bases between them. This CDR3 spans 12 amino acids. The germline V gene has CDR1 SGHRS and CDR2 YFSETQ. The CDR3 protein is CASKIGRTEAFF. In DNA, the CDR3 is TGCGCCAGCAAGATTGGCAGGACTGAAGCTTTCTTT.

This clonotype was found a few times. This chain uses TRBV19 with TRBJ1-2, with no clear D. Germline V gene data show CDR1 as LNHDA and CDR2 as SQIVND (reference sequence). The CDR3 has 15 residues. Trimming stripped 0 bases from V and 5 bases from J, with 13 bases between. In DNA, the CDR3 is TGTGCCAGTAGTATAGATCGTTGGACCGCATATGGCTACACCTTC. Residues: CASSIDRWTAYGYTF.

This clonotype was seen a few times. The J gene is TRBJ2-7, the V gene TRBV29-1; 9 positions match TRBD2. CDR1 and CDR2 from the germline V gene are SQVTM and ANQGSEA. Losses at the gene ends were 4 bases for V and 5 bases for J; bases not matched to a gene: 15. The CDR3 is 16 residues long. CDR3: CSVVPRGSGSTHEQYF. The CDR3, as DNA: TGCAGCGTTGTGCCCCGTGGTAGCGGGAGCACCCACGAGCAGTACTTC.

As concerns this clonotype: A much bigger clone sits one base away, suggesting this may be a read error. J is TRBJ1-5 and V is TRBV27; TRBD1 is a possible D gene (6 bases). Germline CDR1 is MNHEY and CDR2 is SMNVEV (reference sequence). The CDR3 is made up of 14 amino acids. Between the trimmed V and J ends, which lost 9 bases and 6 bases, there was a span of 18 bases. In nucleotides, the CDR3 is TGTGCCAGTCGTATGGCGGGGGGCGGTCAGCCCCAGCATTTT. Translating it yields CASRMAGGGQPQHF.

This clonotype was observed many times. CDR3 protein: CASSSGLAPGELFF. The CDR3 DNA reads TGTGCCAGCAGCTCGGGACTAGCACCGGGGGAGCTGTTTTTT. The V gene is TRBV7-3, the J gene TRBJ2-2; 9 nucleotides match TRBD2. Germline assignment: CDR1 SGHTA and CDR2 FQGTGA. The V and J ends lost 4 bases and 8 bases, in that order; junction bases with no gene match: 5. The CDR3 is 14 residues long.

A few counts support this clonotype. The CDR3 nucleotides are TGTGCCAGCAGCTTCAGCGGGGAAAGCACAGATACGCAGTATTTT. Translation gives CASSFSGESTDTQYF. The V call is TRBV18, the J call TRBJ2-3; 7 bases agree with TRBD2. The CDR3 is 15 residues long. Germline CDR1 reads KGHSH; CDR2 reads LQKENI. The V and J ends lost 8 bases and 0 bases, in that order; junction bases with no gene match: 8.

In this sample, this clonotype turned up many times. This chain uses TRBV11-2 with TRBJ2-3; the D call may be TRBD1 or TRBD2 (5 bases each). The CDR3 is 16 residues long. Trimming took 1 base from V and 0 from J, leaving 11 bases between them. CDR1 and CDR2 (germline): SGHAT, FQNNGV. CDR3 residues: CASSLGVGRSTDTQYF. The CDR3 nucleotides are TGTGCCAGCAGCTTAGGAGTGGGACGGAGCACAGATACGCAGTATTTT.

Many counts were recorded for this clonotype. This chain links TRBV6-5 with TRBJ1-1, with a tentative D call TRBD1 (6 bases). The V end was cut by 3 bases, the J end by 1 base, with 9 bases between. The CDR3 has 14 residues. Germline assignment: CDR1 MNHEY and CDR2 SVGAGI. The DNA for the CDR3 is TGTGCCAGCAGTTATGAAGGGGGGAACACTGAAGCTTTCTTT. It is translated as CASSYEGGNTEAFF.